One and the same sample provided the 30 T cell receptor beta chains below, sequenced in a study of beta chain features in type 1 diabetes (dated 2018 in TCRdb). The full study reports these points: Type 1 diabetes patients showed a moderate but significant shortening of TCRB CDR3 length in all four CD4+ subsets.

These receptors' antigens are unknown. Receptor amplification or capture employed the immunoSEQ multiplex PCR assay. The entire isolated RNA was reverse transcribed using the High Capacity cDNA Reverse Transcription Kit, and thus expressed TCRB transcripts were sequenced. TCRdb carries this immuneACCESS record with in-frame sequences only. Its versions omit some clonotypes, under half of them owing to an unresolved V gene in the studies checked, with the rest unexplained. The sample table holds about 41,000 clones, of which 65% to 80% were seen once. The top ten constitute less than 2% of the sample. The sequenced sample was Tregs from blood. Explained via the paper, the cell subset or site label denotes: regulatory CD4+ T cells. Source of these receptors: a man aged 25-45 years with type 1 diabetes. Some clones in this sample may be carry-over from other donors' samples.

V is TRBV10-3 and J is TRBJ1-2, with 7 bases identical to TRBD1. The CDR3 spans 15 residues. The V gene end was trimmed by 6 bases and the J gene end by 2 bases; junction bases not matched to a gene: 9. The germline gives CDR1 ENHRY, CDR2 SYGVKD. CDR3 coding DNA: TGTGCCATCAGCCCTCTTACAGGGGCCAACTATGGCTACACCTTC. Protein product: CAISPLTGANYGYTF.

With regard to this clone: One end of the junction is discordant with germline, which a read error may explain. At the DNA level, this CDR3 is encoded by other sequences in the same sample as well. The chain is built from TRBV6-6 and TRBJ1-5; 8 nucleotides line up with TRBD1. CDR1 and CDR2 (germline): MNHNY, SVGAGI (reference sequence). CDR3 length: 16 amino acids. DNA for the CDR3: TGTGCCAGCAGCTACTCCCTAGGACAGGGAGATCAGCCCCAGCATTTT. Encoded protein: CASSYSLGQGDQPQHF.

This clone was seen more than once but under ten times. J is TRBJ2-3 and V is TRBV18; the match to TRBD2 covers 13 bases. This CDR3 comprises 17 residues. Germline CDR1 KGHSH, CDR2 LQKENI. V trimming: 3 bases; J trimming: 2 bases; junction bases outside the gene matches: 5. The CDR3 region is CASSPWTSGGLTDTQYF. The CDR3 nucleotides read TGTGCCAGCTCACCTTGGACTAGCGGGGGCCTCACAGATACGCAGTATTTT.

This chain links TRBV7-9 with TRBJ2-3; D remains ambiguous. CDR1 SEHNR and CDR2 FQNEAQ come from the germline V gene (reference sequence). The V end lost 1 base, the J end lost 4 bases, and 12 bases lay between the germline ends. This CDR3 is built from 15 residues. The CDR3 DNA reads TGTGCCAGCAGCTTAGTGTACTCGCAGGCAGATACGCAGTATTTT. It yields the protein CASSLVYSQADTQYF.

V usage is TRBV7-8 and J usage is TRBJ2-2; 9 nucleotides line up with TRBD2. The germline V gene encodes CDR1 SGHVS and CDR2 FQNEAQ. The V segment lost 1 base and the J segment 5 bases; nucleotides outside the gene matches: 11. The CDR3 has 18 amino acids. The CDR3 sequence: CASSLVPGGAGGTGELFF. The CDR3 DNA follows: TGTGCCAGCAGCTTAGTTCCCGGGGGAGCGGGGGGTACCGGGGAGCTGTTTTTT.

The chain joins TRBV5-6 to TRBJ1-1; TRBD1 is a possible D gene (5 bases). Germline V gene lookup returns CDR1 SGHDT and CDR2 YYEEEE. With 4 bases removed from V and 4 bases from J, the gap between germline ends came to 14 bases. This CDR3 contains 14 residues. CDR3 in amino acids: CASSPGFLSTEAFF. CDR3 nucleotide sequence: TGTGCCAGCAGCCCAGGGTTCCTGAGCACTGAAGCTTTCTTT.

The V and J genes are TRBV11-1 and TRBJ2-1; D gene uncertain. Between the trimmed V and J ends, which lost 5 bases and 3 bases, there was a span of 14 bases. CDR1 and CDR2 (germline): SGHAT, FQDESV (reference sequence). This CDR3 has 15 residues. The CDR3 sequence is CASSPRVGNYNEQFF. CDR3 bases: TGTGCCAGCAGCCCCCGGGTTGGCAACTACAATGAGCAGTTCTTC.

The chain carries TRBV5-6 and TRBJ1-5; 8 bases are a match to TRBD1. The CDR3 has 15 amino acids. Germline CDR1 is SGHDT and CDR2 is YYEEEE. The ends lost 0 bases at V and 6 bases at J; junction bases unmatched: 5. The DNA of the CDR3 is TGTGCCAGCAGCTTGGGGACAGGGCGGACTCAGCCCCAGCATTTT. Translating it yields CASSLGTGRTQPQHF. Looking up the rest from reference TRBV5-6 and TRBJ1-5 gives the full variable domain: DAGVTQSPTHLIKTRGQQVTLRCSPKSGHDTVSWYQQALGQGPQFIFQYYEEEERQRGNFPDRFSGHQFPNYSSELNVNALLLGDSALYLCASSLGTGRTQPQHFGDGTRLSIL.

This CDR3 is CASSRQGSYEQYF. The CDR3 DNA is TGTGCCAGCAGCCGACAGGGGTCCTACGAGCAGTACTTC. The V call is TRBV5-6, the J call TRBJ2-7, with TRBD1 matching over 8 bases. CDR1 is SGHDT, CDR2 YYEEEE, per germline. J was trimmed by 1 base and V by 4 bases; bases with no gene match: 1. The CDR3 consists of 13 residues.

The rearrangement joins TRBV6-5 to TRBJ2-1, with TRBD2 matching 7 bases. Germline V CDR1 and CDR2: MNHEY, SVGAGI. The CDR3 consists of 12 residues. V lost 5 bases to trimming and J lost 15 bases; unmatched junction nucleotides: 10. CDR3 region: CASSTTGEGWFF. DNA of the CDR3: TGTGCCAGCAGTACGACCGGGGAGGGTTGGTTCTTC.

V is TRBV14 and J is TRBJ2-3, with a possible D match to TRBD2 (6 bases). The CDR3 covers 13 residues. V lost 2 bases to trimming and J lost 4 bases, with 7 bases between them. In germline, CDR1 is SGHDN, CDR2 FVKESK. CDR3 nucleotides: TGTGCCAGCAGCCAACCGGGGGCAGATACGCAGTATTTT. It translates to CASSQPGADTQYF.

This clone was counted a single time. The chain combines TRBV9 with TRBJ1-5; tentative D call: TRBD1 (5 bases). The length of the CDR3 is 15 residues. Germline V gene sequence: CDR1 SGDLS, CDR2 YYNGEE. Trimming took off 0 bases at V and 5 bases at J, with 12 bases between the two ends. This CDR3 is CASSVAPGIDQPQHF. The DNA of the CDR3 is TGTGCCAGCAGCGTAGCTCCAGGGATTGATCAGCCCCAGCATTTT.

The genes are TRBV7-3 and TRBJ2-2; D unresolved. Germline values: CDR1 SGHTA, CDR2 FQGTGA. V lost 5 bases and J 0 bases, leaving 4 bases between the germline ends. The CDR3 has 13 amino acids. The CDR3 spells CASSPSNTGELFF. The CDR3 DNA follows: TGTGCCAGCAGCCCCTCGAACACCGGGGAGCTGTTTTTT.

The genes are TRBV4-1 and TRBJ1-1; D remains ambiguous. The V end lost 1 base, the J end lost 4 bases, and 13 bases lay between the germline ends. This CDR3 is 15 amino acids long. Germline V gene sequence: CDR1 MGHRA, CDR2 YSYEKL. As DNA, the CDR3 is TGCGCCAGCAGCCAAGGGGCTGGACTAACCACTGAAGCTTTCTTT. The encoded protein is CASSQGAGLTTEAFF.

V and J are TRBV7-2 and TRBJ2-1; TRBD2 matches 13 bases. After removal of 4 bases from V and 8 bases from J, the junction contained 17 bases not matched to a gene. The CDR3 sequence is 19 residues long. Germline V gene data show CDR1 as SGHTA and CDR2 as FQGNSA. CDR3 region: CASSSSLTRLAGGGDEQFF. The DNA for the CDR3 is TGTGCCAGCAGCTCCTCCCTGACCCGACTAGCGGGGGGCGGGGATGAGCAGTTCTTC.

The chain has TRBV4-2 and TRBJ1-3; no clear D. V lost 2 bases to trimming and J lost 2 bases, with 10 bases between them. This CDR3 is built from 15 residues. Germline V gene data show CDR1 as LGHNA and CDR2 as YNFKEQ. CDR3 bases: TGTGCCAGCAGCCAACAAGGAGGAACTGGAAACACCATATATTTT. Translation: CASSQQGGTGNTIYF.

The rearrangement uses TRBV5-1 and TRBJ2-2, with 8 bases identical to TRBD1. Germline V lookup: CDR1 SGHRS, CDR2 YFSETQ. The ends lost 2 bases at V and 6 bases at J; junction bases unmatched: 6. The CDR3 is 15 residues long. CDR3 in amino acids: CASSLRQGLAGELFF. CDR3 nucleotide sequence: TGCGCCAGCAGCTTACGACAGGGGCTGGCCGGGGAGCTGTTTTTT.

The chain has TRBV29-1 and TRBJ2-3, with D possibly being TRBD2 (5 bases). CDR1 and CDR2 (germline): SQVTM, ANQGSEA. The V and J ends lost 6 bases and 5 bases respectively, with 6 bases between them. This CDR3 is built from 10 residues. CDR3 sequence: CSVGEDTQYF. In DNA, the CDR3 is TGCAGCGTCGGGGAAGATACGCAGTATTTT.

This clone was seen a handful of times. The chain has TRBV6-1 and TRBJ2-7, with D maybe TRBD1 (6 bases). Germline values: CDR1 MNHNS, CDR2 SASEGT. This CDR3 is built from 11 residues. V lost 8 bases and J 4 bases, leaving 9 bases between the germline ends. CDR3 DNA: TGTGCCAGCGGACAGCTTTACGAGCAGTACTTC. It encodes CASGQLYEQYF.

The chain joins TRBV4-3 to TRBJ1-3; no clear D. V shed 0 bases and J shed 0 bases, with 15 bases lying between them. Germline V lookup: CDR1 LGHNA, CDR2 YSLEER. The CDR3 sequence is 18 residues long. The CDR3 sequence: CASSQESLISNSGNTIYF. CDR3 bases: TGCGCCAGCAGCCAAGAAAGTCTTATCAGTAACTCTGGAAACACCATATATTTT.

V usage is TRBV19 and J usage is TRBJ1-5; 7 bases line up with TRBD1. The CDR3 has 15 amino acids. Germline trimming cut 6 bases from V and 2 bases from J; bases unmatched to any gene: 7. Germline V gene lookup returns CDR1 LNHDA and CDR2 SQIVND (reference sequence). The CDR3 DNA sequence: TGTGCCAGTAGGGGAGGACAGGCGGGCAATCAGCCCCAGCATTTT. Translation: CASRGGQAGNQPQHF.

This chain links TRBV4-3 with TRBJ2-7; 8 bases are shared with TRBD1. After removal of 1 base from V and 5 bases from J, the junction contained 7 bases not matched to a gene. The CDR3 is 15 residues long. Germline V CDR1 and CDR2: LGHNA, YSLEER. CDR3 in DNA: TGCGCCAGCAGCCAAGGTTGGACAGGGACCCACGAGCAGTACTTC. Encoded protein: CASSQGWTGTHEQYF.

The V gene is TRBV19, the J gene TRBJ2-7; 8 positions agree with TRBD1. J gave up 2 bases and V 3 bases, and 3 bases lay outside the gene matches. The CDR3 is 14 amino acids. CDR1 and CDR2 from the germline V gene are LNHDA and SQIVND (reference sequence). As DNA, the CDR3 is TGTGCCAGTAGTATTTTGGACAGGGCCTACGAGCAGTACTTC. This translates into CASSILDRAYEQYF.

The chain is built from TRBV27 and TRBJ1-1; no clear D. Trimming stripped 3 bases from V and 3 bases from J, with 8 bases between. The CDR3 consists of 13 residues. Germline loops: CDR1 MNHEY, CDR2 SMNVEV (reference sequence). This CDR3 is CASSLGEDTEAFF. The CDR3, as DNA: TGTGCCAGCAGTTTGGGAGAGGACACTGAAGCTTTCTTT.

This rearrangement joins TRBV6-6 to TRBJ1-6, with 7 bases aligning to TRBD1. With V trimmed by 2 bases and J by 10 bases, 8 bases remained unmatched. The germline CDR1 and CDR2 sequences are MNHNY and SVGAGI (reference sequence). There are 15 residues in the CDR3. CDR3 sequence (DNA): TGTGCCAGCAGTTACCAGACAGGGTTTCACTCACCCCTCCACTTT. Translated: CASSYQTGFHSPLHF.

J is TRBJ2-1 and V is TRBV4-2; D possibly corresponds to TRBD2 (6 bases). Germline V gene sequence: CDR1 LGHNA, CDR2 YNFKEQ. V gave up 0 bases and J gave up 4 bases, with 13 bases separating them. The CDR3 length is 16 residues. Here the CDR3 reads CASSQETGTAYNEQFF. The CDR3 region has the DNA TGTGCCAGCAGCCAAGAAACCGGGACTGCTTACAATGAGCAGTTCTTC.

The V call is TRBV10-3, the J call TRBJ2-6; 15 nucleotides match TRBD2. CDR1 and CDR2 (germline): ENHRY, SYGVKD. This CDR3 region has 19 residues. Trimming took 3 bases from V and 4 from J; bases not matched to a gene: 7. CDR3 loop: CAISDPPGLAGGGANVLTF. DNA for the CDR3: TGTGCCATCAGTGACCCCCCGGGACTAGCGGGAGGAGGGGCCAACGTCCTGACTTTC.

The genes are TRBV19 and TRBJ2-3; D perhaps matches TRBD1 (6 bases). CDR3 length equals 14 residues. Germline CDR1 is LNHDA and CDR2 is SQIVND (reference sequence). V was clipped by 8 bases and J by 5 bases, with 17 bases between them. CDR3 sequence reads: CASRDRTWGDTQYF. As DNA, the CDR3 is TGTGCCAGTCGCGACAGGACCTGGGGAGATACGCAGTATTTT. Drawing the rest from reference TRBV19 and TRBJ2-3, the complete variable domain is DGGITQSPKYLFRKEGQNVTLSCEQNLNHDAMYWYRQDPGQGLRLIYYSQIVNDFQKGDIAEGYSVSREKKESFPLTVTSAQKNPTAFYLCASRDRTWGDTQYFGPGTRLTVL.

The CDR3 bases are TGTGCCAGCAGCTTAGGCGGAGTAGAGACCCAGTACTTC. This sequence encodes CASSLGGVETQYF. The chain is built from TRBV11-2 and TRBJ2-5, with D uncertain. The CDR3 covers 13 residues. V dropped 1 base and J dropped 4 bases, with 7 bases sitting between them. Germline loops: CDR1 SGHAT, CDR2 FQNNGV.

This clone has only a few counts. DNA of the CDR3: TGCAGCGTTGGACGGGAGTTCACAGATACGCAGTATTTT. Protein product: CSVGREFTDTQYF. The gene calls are TRBV29-1 and TRBJ2-3; D possibly corresponds to TRBD2 (6 bases). CDR1 SQVTM and CDR2 ANQGSEA come from the germline V gene. This CDR3 region has 13 residues. V lost 4 bases and J lost 2, with 10 bases in between.